These 30 T cell receptor beta chains share one sample of origin, sequenced in a study of T cells in Graves' hyperthyroidism and ophthalmopathy. The TCR beta CDR3 regions underwent amplification using RNA transcripts as the source. Using the HTBI primer set, a first-round RT-PCR was run on the TCR CDR3. TCRdb itself ran the multiplex PCR reads through MiXCR, one entry per CDR3 protein. The sample yields 700,000 to 850,000 distinct CDR3 sequences, over 35% seen once. Material: blood. These receptors came from a woman aged 40-49 years with Graves' hyperthyroidism.

The gene calls are TRBV7-2 and TRBJ1-5; the D is unclear. V lost 7 bases, J lost 11 bases, and 15 bases lay in between. Germline CDR1 is SGHTA and CDR2 is FQGNSA. This CDR3 spans 12 amino acids. The CDR3 coding sequence is TGTGCCAGCACCCCCGCACAAGAGACCCAGCATTTT. Amino acid sequence: CASTPAQETQHF.

This clonotype was counted at least ten times. CDR3 sequence reads: CASSDRGWSYEQYF. CDR3 DNA sequence: TGTGCCAGCAGTGACAGGGGATGGTCCTACGAGCAGTACTTC. The V and J genes are TRBV6-2 or TRBV6-3 and TRBJ2-7; TRBD1 aligns across 8 bases. Germline lookup yields CDR1 MNHEY and CDR2 SVGEGT. V shed 5 bases and J 1 base; nucleotides not matched to a gene: 4. CDR3 length equals 14 residues.

This clonotype was detected a few times. The chain combines TRBV6-2 or TRBV6-3 with TRBJ2-5, with 7 bases aligning to TRBD2. The CDR3 covers 16 residues. The V segment lost 2 bases and the J segment 5 bases; nucleotides outside the gene matches: 11. Germline CDR1 reads MNHEY; CDR2 reads SVGEGT. CDR3: CASSYTPAGEGETQYF. Here the CDR3 DNA reads TGTGCCAGCAGTTACACGCCCGCGGGAGAGGGTGAGACCCAGTACTTC.

CDR3 region: CASSYEAQGYGYTF. DNA of the CDR3: TGTGCCAGCAGTTACGAAGCACAGGGCTATGGCTACACCTTC. The chain employs TRBV6-5 and TRBJ1-2, with a possible D match to TRBD1 (6 bases). The CDR3 consists of 14 residues. Trimming pared 2 bases from V and 4 bases from J, leaving 11 bases between. The germline CDR1 and CDR2 sequences are MNHEY and SVGAGI.

This clonotype was recorded many times. CDR3 residues: CASSLDGSGANVLTF. The CDR3 DNA reads TGTGCCAGCAGCTTAGATGGTTCTGGGGCCAACGTCCTGACTTTC. The chain carries TRBV7-9 and TRBJ2-6; D not resolved. The CDR3 runs 15 residues. Trimming pared 1 base from V and 1 base from J, leaving 5 bases between. Germline CDR1 and CDR2: SEHNR and FQNEAQ (reference sequence). Full variable domain (missing parts from reference TRBV7-9 and TRBJ2-6): DTGVSQNPRHKITKRGQNVTFRCDPISEHNRLYWYRQTLGQGPEFLTYFQNEAQLEKSRLLSDRFSAERPKGSFSTLEIQRTEQGDSAMYLCASSLDGSGANVLTFGAGSRLTVL.

The chain is built from TRBV29-1 and TRBJ1-1; D remains unclear. Germline V lookup: CDR1 SQVTM, CDR2 ANQGSEA. This CDR3 spans 9 amino acids. Trimming shortened V by 6 bases and J by 7 bases, and 6 bases separated the two germline ends. The CDR3 DNA follows: TGCAGCGTGGGGATTGAAGCTTTCTTT. Its translation: CSVGIEAFF.

The chain uses TRBV10-3 and TRBJ2-3; D possibly corresponds to TRBD1 (5 bases). The V gene's germline CDR1 is ENHRY and CDR2 SYGVKD. The CDR3 has 14 amino acids. V lost 3 bases to trimming and J lost 2 bases, with 9 bases between them. The CDR3, as DNA: TGTGCCATCAGTGACAGGGCCAACACAGATACGCAGTATTTT. The encoded protein is CAISDRANTDTQYF.

V usage is TRBV7-9 and J usage is TRBJ2-7; 9 nucleotides line up with TRBD1. CDR3 size: 14 residues. The germline V gene encodes CDR1 SEHNR and CDR2 FQNEAQ (reference sequence). V was pared by 5 bases and J by 6 bases, with 8 bases of the junction left unmatched. The CDR3 loop reads CASSHRDRVLEQYF. As DNA, the CDR3 is TGTGCCAGCAGCCACCGGGACAGGGTACTCGAGCAGTACTTC.

This clonotype was picked up a small number of times. This chain joins TRBV5-1 and TRBJ1-6; D call uncertain. V was shortened by 1 base and J by 7 bases, with 12 bases between the two germline ends. The CDR3 has 15 residues. From germline, CDR1 is SGHRS and CDR2 YFSETQ. In DNA, the CDR3 is TGCGCCAGCAGCTTGAATCCGGAAACGAATTCACCCCTCCACTTT. It specifies CASSLNPETNSPLHF. The whole variable domain, remainder taken from reference TRBV5-1 and TRBJ1-6, is KAGVTQTPRYLIKTRGQQVTLSCSPISGHRSVSWYQQTPGQGLQFLFEYFSETQRNKGNFPGRFSGRQFSNSRSEMNVSTLELGDSALYLCASSLNPETNSPLHFGNGTRLTVT.

This chain uses TRBV7-2 with TRBJ2-1; D is undetermined. Per germline, CDR1 SGHTA and CDR2 FQGNSA. This CDR3 is 13 amino acids long. V was clipped by 1 base and J by 9 bases, with 10 bases between them. This chain's CDR3 is CASSLGTGTEQFF. In DNA, the CDR3 is TGTGCCAGCAGCTTAGGGACGGGCACTGAGCAGTTCTTC. Full variable domain (rest looked up from reference TRBV7-2 and TRBJ2-1): GAGVSQSPSNKVTEKGKDVELRCDPISGHTALYWYRQSLGQGLEFLIYFQGNSAPDKSGLPSDRFSAERTGGSVSTLTIQRTQQEDSAVYLCASSLGTGTEQFFGPGTRLTVL.

This clonotype showed up many times. V and J are TRBV13 and TRBJ1-2; 8 bases are a match to TRBD1. Looked up from germline, CDR1 is PRHDT and CDR2 is FYEKMQ (reference sequence). This CDR3 has 14 residues. Trimming took 5 bases from V and 7 from J; bases not matched to a gene: 9. The DNA of the CDR3 is TGTGCCAGCAGCCCACGGACAGGGTCGCTTGGCTACACCTTC. This sequence encodes CASSPRTGSLGYTF.

The CDR3 reads CSAPKPGQGYEQYF. DNA of the CDR3: TGCAGTGCCCCTAAACCGGGACAGGGGTACGAGCAGTACTTC. The chain couples TRBV20-1 to TRBJ2-7; TRBD1 aligns across 10 bases. CDR1 is DFQATT and CDR2 is SNEGSKA in the germline V gene (reference sequence). The CDR3 contains 14 residues. Trimming removed 6 bases from V and 4 bases from J; junction bases left unmatched: 9.

This clonotype was observed at least ten times. The V and J genes are TRBV4-3 and TRBJ1-2; D is unresolved. V was pared by 4 bases and J by 6 bases, with 21 bases between. CDR1 and CDR2 (germline): LGHNA, YSLEER. The CDR3 runs 16 residues. Here the CDR3 reads CASSLGSYGSADGYTF. For the CDR3, the DNA is TGCGCCAGCAGCCTCGGCTCATACGGGTCTGCGGATGGCTACACCTTC.

The chain combines TRBV27 with TRBJ1-2, with D possibly TRBD1 on 5 matching bases. V lost 6 bases and J lost 6, with 14 bases in between. CDR3 size: 13 residues. Per the germline V gene, CDR1 is MNHEY and CDR2 is SMNVEV (reference sequence). CDR3 sequence (DNA): TGTGCCAGCAGGAGGTTGCAGGGTGATGGCTACACCTTC. Its translation: CASRRLQGDGYTF.

Of note for this clonotype: A single base separates this from a much larger clone, so it may be a read error. The CDR3 does not end in the conserved phenylalanine or tryptophan, so this is likely a read error. The V and J genes are TRBV7-2 and TRBJ1-5; D gene uncertain. V was pared by 1 base and J by 7 bases, with 8 bases between. CDR1 is SGHTA and CDR2 is FQGNSA in the germline V gene. The CDR3 consists of 13 residues. DNA for the CDR3: TGTGCCAGCAGCTTAGAAGGCGAGCAGCCCCAGCATCTT. Residues: CASSLEGEQPQHL.

This clonotype was detected a few times. This chain connects TRBV7-9 to TRBJ2-5; maybe TRBD1 (5 bases). This CDR3 contains 17 residues. Germline assignment: CDR1 SEHNR and CDR2 FQNEAQ (reference sequence). V dropped 2 bases and J dropped 5 bases, with 21 bases sitting between them. CDR3 sequence: CASSLWWSAGIGETQYF. The CDR3, as DNA: TGTGCCAGCAGCTTATGGTGGTCGGCAGGGATCGGGGAGACCCAGTACTTC.

The count of this clonotype is one. The chain couples TRBV20-1 to TRBJ2-7, with TRBD1 identical over 8 bases. V was clipped by 4 bases and J by 2 bases; unmatched bases: 10. The CDR3 has 15 residues. Germline V gene sequence: CDR1 DFQATT, CDR2 SNEGSKA (reference sequence). In DNA form, the CDR3 reads TGCAGTGCTATCTTAGACAGGGGAGCCCCCTACGAGCAGTACTTC. It is translated as CSAILDRGAPYEQYF.

As concerns this clonotype: The junction and the germline gene differ at one end; a read error may be behind it. This chain uses TRBV7-2 with TRBJ1-1; weak D call: TRBD1 (6 bases). Germline V gene sequence: CDR1 SGHTA, CDR2 FQGNSA. The CDR3 length is 17 residues. The CDR3, as DNA: TGTGCCAGCAGCGCTGGACAGACGACCTTACTGAACACTAAAGCTTTCTTT. Translated: CASSAGQTTLLNTKAFF.

The CDR3, as DNA: TGCAGCGTTGGTTCTACAAACTCTGGGGCCAACGTCCTGACTTTC. Protein sequence: CSVGSTNSGANVLTF. This chain uses TRBV29-1 with TRBJ2-6; no definite D call. This CDR3 is built from 15 residues. V was clipped by 4 bases and J by 0 bases, with 10 bases between them. The germline gives CDR1 SQVTM, CDR2 ANQGSEA.

This clonotype was seen many times. The chain carries TRBV19 and TRBJ1-1; TRBD1 might be the D (6 bases). CDR1 is LNHDA, CDR2 SQIVND, per germline (reference sequence). Trimming cost V 3 bases and J 5 bases, with 10 bases left between them. The CDR3 is 13 amino acids. The CDR3 sequence: CASSMGGRTEAFF. The CDR3 nucleotides read TGTGCCAGTAGTATGGGGGGCAGAACTGAAGCTTTCTTT.

This rearrangement joins TRBV7-9 to TRBJ2-2, with D possibly matching TRBD1 (5 bases). Germline V gives CDR1 SEHNR, CDR2 FQNEAQ (reference sequence). V lost 1 base and J 2 bases, leaving 8 bases between the germline ends. The CDR3 consists of 15 residues. DNA of the CDR3: TGTGCCAGCAGCTTAGTTACAGGCAACACCGGGGAGCTGTTTTTT. The encoded protein is CASSLVTGNTGELFF. Full variable domain (rest looked up from reference TRBV7-9 and TRBJ2-2): DTGVSQNPRHKITKRGQNVTFRCDPISEHNRLYWYRQTLGQGPEFLTYFQNEAQLEKSRLLSDRFSAERPKGSFSTLEIQRTEQGDSAMYLCASSLVTGNTGELFFGEGSRLTVL.

The rearrangement links TRBV6-9 to TRBJ1-2; D ambiguous. V lost 7 bases, J lost 4 bases, and 13 bases lay in between. CDR1 and CDR2 (germline): MNHGY, SVAAGI. CDR3 length: 13 residues. CDR3 sequence: CASTGSLAYGYTF. For the CDR3, the DNA is TGTGCCAGCACTGGGTCCTTAGCCTATGGCTACACCTTC.

In its sample, this clonotype was seen many times. V gene TRBV7-6 combines with J gene TRBJ2-2; perhaps TRBD1 as D (6 bases). Germline values: CDR1 SGHVS, CDR2 FNYEAQ. The CDR3 runs to 16 residues. The V end lost 5 bases, the J end lost 3 bases, and 16 bases lay between the germline ends. The CDR3 sequence is CASSQGTLGYTGELFF. In DNA form, the CDR3 reads TGTGCCAGCAGCCAGGGGACACTAGGGTACACCGGGGAGCTGTTTTTT.

This clonotype was observed many times. The J gene is TRBJ1-2, the V gene TRBV4-1; no reliable D call. V shed 3 bases and J shed 8 bases, with 16 bases lying between them. The CDR3 is made up of 14 amino acids. Per the germline V gene, CDR1 is MGHRA and CDR2 is YSYEKL. The CDR3 DNA sequence: TGCGCCAGCAGCCAGGACCGGGCCCGGTGGGGCTACACCTTC. Its translation: CASSQDRARWGYTF.

This clonotype was found many times. The chain uses TRBV19 and TRBJ1-1, with D possibly matching TRBD1 (5 bases). The CDR3 consists of 14 residues. The germline V gene has CDR1 LNHDA and CDR2 SQIVND (reference sequence). The V gene lost 8 bases and the J gene lost 7 bases, with 20 bases spanning the gap. The CDR3 bases are TGTGCCAGTGACAGCATCCGGGAACAAGGTGAAGCTTTCTTT. Its translation is CASDSIREQGEAFF.

This clonotype came up a few times. The junction does not match germline at one end; this may be a read error. The CDR3 reads CAIRPREDTYTQYF. The CDR3 bases are TGTGCCATCAGGCCTAGGGAGGACACATATACGCAGTATTTT. The J gene is TRBJ2-3, the V gene TRBV10-3; tentative D call: TRBD2 (6 bases). Germline V gene data show CDR1 as ENHRY and CDR2 as SYGVKD. The CDR3 loop spans 14 amino acids.

This clonotype has at least ten counts. The CDR3 loop reads CASSSTGIAHQPQHF. In nucleotides, the CDR3 is TGTGCCAGCAGCTCCACAGGAATAGCACATCAGCCCCAGCATTTT. V usage is TRBV7-2 and J usage is TRBJ1-5; tentative D call: TRBD1 (5 bases). The V end was cut by 4 bases, the J end by 5 bases, with 15 bases between. The CDR3 extends over 15 amino acids. Germline V gene sequence: CDR1 SGHTA, CDR2 FQGNSA.

This clonotype was counted between two and nine times. The chain recombines TRBV14 with TRBJ1-1, with D tentatively TRBD1 (6 bases). The CDR3 is made up of 13 amino acids. Trimming took 1 base from V and 7 from J, leaving 10 bases between them. CDR1 and CDR2 (germline): SGHDN, FVKESK. CDR3 DNA sequence: TGTGCCAGCAGCCAAGTACAGGGAAGTGAAGCTTTCTTT. It encodes CASSQVQGSEAFF.

This clonotype appeared a few times. This rearrangement joins TRBV7-3 to TRBJ2-7, with a weak D call TRBD2 (6 bases). TRBJ2-1 matches the DNA end more closely, so the J call is doubtful. CDR3 size: 14 residues. Germline CDR1 SGHTA, CDR2 FQGTGA. CDR3 region: CASSLRGGINEQFF. CDR3 coding DNA: TGTGCCAGCAGCTTAAGGGGCGGGATCAATGAGCAGTTCTTC.

The chain recombines TRBV12-5 with TRBJ2-6, with D uncertain. With 3 bases removed from V and 4 bases from J, the gap between germline ends came to 10 bases. The CDR3 runs to 15 residues. Germline V lookup: CDR1 LGHNT, CDR2 FRNRAP. The DNA for the CDR3 is TGTGCTAGTGGTTTCTGGGCTAACGGGGCCAACGTCCTGACTTTC. Amino acids: CASGFWANGANVLTF.